Listed below are T cell receptor beta chains from one sample, sequenced in a study of sequential checkpoint blockade in melanoma. This table comes from immunoSEQ multiplex PCR, and its TCRdb copy is limited to in-frame clones, with some not included. Among 3,000 or so clones, about 19% were seen once, and the ten largest hold 9% to 9.5%. The sample was tumor tissue (inferred from file names), taken from a patient given nivolumab and ipilimumab in sequence. These receptors all stem from a human donor with melanoma. Each CDR3 is given without its conserved first and last residue.

J: TRBJ2-3
V: TRBV28
CDR3: ASSLNRGATDTQY

J: TRBJ2-5
V: TRBV11-3
CDR3: ASSLGGTRHRETQY

J: TRBJ2-5
V: TRBV6-8
CDR3: ASRDIRQETQY

J: TRBJ2-3
V: TRBV6-8
CDR3: ASSAGRDTQY

J: TRBJ1-3
V: TRBV6-8
CDR3: ASYRVSGNTIY

J: TRBJ2-7
V: TRBV29-1
CDR3: SVAGLYRALTYEQY

J: TRBJ2-7
V: TRBV28
CDR3: ASRPGLASYEQY

J: TRBJ2-2
V: TRBV11-3
CDR3: ASSLSSVNTGELF

J: TRBJ1-2
V: TRBV6-8
CDR3: ASSLTGNYGYT

J: TRBJ2-7
V: TRBV11-3
CDR3: ASSDASGVNYEQY

J: TRBJ1-1
V: TRBV11-3
CDR3: ASSHNIPKLNTEAF

J: TRBJ2-1
V: TRBV11-3
CDR3: ASSLEGLFSYNEQF

J: TRBJ2-3
V: TRBV11-3
CDR3: ASSADYLSTDTQY

J: TRBJ2-7
V: TRBV10-3
CDR3: AISESSGGPYEQY

J: TRBJ2-5
V: TRBV30
CDR3: AWRHTWTQY

J: TRBJ1-2
V: TRBV9
CDR3: ASSVDGPYGYT

J: TRBJ2-7
V: TRBV19
CDR3: ASSLLVGQEQY

J: TRBJ2-1
V: TRBV9
CDR3: ATKGGGGRAATYNEQF

J: TRBJ2-7
V: TRBV5-1
CDR3: ASSLGHRDSSYEQY

J: TRBJ1-2
V: TRBV5-1
CDR3: ASSLAGGWGYT

J: TRBJ2-5
V: TRBV11-3
CDR3: ASSAKQGFLEETQY

J: TRBJ1-5
V: TRBV11-3
CDR3: ASSRSRAGVSNQPQH

J: TRBJ2-7
V: TRBV30
CDR3: AWSVRTSGRYEQY

J: TRBJ1-2
V: TRBV19
CDR3: ASSIGTNYGYT

J: TRBJ1-5
V: TRBV30
CDR3: ASDWGDGNQPQH

J: TRBJ2-5
V: TRBV9
CDR3: ASSVAGGTTQY

J: TRBJ2-5
V: TRBV11-3
CDR3: ASSLDRLAGGETQY

J: TRBJ1-1
V: TRBV6-8
CDR3: ASRSGAVEAF

J: TRBJ2-5
V: TRBV4-1
CDR3: ASSLVALSGGETQY

J: TRBJ2-7
V: TRBV9
CDR3: ASSAVLVPYEQY

J: TRBJ2-2
V: TRBV11-3
CDR3: ASRGELNTGELF

J: TRBJ2-7
V: TRBV11-3
CDR3: ASSFLSRGSEQY

J: TRBJ2-7
V: TRBV6-8
CDR3: ASGSGSIPEQY

J: TRBJ2-3
V: TRBV6-8
CDR3: ASSYSTLSGRSTDTQY

J: TRBJ1-4
V: TRBV9
CDR3: ASSTLRSRGYNLGFEKLF

J: TRBJ2-5
V: TRBV18
CDR3: ASSPSGLGETQY

J: TRBJ2-3
V: TRBV12-5
CDR3: ASGMGTGADTQY

J: TRBJ2-2
V: TRBV29-1
CDR3: SVRQGDSLTGELF

J: TRBJ1-4
V: TRBV19
CDR3: ASSLGYRATNEKLF

J: TRBJ2-6
V: TRBV29-1
CDR3: SVSGDSGANVLT

J: TRBJ2-5
V: TRBV18
CDR3: ASSPTAGRQETQY

J: TRBJ2-3
V: TRBV18
CDR3: ASSGKAHSTDTQY